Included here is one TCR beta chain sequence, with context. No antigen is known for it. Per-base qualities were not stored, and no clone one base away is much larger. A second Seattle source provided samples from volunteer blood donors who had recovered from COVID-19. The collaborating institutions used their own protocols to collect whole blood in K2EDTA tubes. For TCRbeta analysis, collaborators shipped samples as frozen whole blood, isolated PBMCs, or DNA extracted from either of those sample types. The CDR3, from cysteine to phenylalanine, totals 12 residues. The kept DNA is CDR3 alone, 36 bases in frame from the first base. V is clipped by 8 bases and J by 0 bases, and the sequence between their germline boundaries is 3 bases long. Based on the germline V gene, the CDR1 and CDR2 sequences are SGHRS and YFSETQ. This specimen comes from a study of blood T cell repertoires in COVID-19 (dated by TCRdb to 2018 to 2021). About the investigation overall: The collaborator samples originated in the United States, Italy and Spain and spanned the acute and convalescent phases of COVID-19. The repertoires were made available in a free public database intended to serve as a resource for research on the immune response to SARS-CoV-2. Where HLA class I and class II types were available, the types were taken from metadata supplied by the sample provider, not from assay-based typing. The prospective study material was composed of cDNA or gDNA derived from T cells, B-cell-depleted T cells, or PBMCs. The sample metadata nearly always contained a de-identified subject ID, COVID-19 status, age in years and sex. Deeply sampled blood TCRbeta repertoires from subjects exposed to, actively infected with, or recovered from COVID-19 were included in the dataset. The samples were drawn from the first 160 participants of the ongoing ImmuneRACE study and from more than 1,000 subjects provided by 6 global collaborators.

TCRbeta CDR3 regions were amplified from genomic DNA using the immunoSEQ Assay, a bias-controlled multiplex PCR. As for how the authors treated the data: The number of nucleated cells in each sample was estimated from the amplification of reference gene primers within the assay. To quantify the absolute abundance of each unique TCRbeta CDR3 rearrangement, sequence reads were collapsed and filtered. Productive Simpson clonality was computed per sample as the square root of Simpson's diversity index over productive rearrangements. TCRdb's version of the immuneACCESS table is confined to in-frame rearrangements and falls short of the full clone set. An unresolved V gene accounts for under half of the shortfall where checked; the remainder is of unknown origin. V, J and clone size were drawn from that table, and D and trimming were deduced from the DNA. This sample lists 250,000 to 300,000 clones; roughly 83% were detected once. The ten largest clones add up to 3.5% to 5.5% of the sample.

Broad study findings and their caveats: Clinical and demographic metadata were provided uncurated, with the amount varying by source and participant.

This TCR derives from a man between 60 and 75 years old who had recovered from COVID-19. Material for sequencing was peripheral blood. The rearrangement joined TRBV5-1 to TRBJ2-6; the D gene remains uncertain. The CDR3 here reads CASLSGANVLTF. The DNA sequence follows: TGCGCCAGTCTCTCTGGGGCCAACGTCCTGACTTTC.